This TCR beta chain was found in a study of shared clonotypes between healthy human individuals. With respect to this clone: Its cognate antigen is unknown.

Germline CDR1 SGHTA, CDR2 FQGTGA. CDR3 length: 16 amino acids. Trimming removed 6 bases from V and 6 bases from J; junction bases left unmatched: 11. Study outcomes and limitations: Although depth was large, rarefaction showed that sequencing of the sorted subsets was incomplete. Among donors, the sharing of clonotypes was expected to be influenced by sequencing depth.

Measured with immunoSEQ multiplex PCR; TCRdb has only the in-frame clones, and not every one. This table holds about 2.5 million clones, less than 95% found once. The chain links TRBV7-3 to TRBJ1-5; TRBD1 aligns across 10 bases. The clonotype comes from a man aged 18 to 30 in good health. Some clones in this sample may be carry-over from other donors' samples. The material sequenced was naive CD4+ T cells from PBMCs. As to subset: CD45RA+ positively selected. The chain's CDR3 is CASSLDRGRESQPQHF. As DNA, the CDR3 is TGTGCCAGCAGTTTAGACAGGGGGCGAGAGAGTCAGCCCCAGCATTTT.